This T cell receptor beta chain was found in a study of cytomegalovirus exposure and HLA in healthy donors. A word on this clone: Its cognate antigen is unknown.

The PCR ran on 60 Vbeta and 13 Jbeta primers. Repertoires were generated with immunoSEQ multiplex PCR, while TCRdb's copy carries only in-frame clones and drops some. The table includes around 63,000 clones, roughly 80% detected once. Study conclusions and caveats: Within an earlier analysis, most TCR beta V segments proved productive either about 87% or about 30% of the time. Despite most TCR sequences being rare, some public TCRs occurred in many donors.

The CDR3 loop spans 19 amino acids. V lost 4 bases and J lost 5, with 29 bases in between. From germline, CDR1 is SGHTA and CDR2 FQGNSA. This sequence joins TRBV7-2 and TRBJ1-2, with D possibly being TRBD1 (6 bases). The origin of this receptor is a woman under 40 in good health and CMV-seronegative. Material: PBMCs. This CDR3 reads CASSSEGSGTHNSIYGYTF. DNA for the CDR3: TGTGCCAGCAGCTCCGAAGGATCCGGGACACATAATTCAATTTATGGCTACACCTTC.